This T cell receptor (beta chain) stems from a study of cytomegalovirus exposure and HLA in healthy donors. Across the whole study: Early released data comprised about 85 million unique TCRs from HLA-typed donors. The study, taken as a whole, reports: Several of the most significant clusters were apparently associated with common viral pathogens in a later analysis.

There were likely unrecorded immune exposures, though donors were nominally healthy when sampled. In the PCR, 60 Vbeta and 13 Jbeta primers were used. Data came from immunoSEQ multiplex PCR; TCRdb stores just in-frame clones and leaves some out. The repertoire holds about 190,000 clones, with roughly 80% as singletons. Regarding this clone: Antigen: not known.

What was sequenced was PBMCs. The clonotype originates from a woman aged 25 to 39 in good health and CMV-seropositive.

The CDR3 DNA reads TGTGCCAGCAGTCAGACGACAGGGACGACAGATACGCAGTATTTT. Protein product: CASSQTTGTTDTQYF. The chain couples TRBV28 to TRBJ2-3, with 7 bases identical to TRBD1. J gave up 3 bases and V 5 bases, and 8 bases lay outside the gene matches. CDR1 MDHEN and CDR2 SYDVKM come from the germline V gene. The CDR3 sequence is 15 residues long.